The subject of this entry is one TCR beta chain. Its binding antigen is unknown. The germline gene is not matched at one end of the junction; a read error may be the cause. Ophthalmopathy patients had moderately to severely active disease, with a Clinical Activity Score of 3 or more, a NOSPECS grade of 4 or more, and a disease duration of less than 3 months. Patients with uncontrolled infections, other autoimmune diseases, pregnancy or lactation were excluded. Diagnoses relied on clinical symptoms, serum thyroxine and TRAb, thyroid ultrasound and orbital computed tomography. PBMCs were separated from about 10 ml of fresh peripheral blood using Ficoll-Paque density gradient centrifugation. Trizol reagent was used to extract total RNA, and RNA quality was then checked on an Agilent 2100 Bioanalyzer. Amplification of TCR beta CDR3 regions was carried out from RNA transcripts. The first round of RT-PCR for the TCR CDR3 was performed with the HTBI primer set and the Qiagen OneStep RT-PCR kit. A second multiplex PCR round built the libraries, followed by size selection and purification. The libraries were sequenced on an Illumina HiSeq2000 using paired-end 100 bp reads. The original methods were these. SOAPnuke was used to process the raw data, throwing out any read that contained adapters or uncalled bases, had a mean Phred below 15, or lacked an exact constant-primer or identifier match. High-quality paired reads were merged using COPE v1.2.5, and each unique nucleotide sequence was defined as a clonotype. MiTCR v1.1 was used to align the clonotypes against IMGT TRBV, TRBD and TRBJ reference segments. Analysis was restricted to V-J combinations with a frequency above 0.0001, which covered roughly 99% of repertoires. A TCS score was defined as the ratio of F50 (clonal expansion) to E x V (chaos), with BLOSUM62-based TCRdist applied between CDR3 peptides within each V-J. Welch's t-statistics and random forest reduced around 550 V-J features to 13, which were used in a naive Bayes classifier (R e1071). TCRdb handled the public reads itself, with Q25 trimming in fastp and clone calling in MiXCR, and kept productive beta chains. Under each unique CDR3 protein, matching rows form one entry showing the most common genes and DNA. In this record, the V and J calls reflect TCRdb's handling and not the investigators' own analysis. The sample table shows 450,000 to 650,000 distinct CDR3 sequences, and 15% to 20% are seen once. The ten largest clones add up to 15% to 20% of the sample.

The CDR3 sequence holds 14 residues, the cysteine and phenylalanine included. Just CDR3 DNA is preserved here, 42 bases in frame from base 1. Reading the germline V gene (reference sequence) gives CDR1 SSHAT and CDR2 FNYEAQ. The source of the sample is a study of T cells in Graves' hyperthyroidism and ophthalmopathy (dated by TCRdb to the late 2010s). With respect to the entire study: Peripheral blood was collected at initial diagnosis, before any treatment. After blood sampling, hyperthyroidism patients were treated with methimazole at a starting dose of 30 mg daily, and ophthalmopathy patients were treated with high-dose intravenous methylprednisolone. In addition, the study compared T-cell repertoires in thyroid tissue and in blood from about 6 Graves' hyperthyroidism patients. Prospective prediction of ophthalmopathy was tested in an independent validation cohort of under 20 hyperthyroidism patients and 17 patients who later progressed to ophthalmopathy. To identify TCR V-J signatures that set the groups apart, the researchers used a discovery cohort of more than 95 patients, made up of 43 with Graves' ophthalmopathy and approximately 57 with stable Graves' hyperthyroidism. The roughly 100 discovery patients were randomly split 7:3 into training and test sets. According to the paper, TCR Vbeta CDR3 sequencing was carried out on 120 to 150 peripheral blood samples, which came from more than 40 ophthalmopathy, around 74 hyperthyroidism and approximately 17 progressor patients. Study-level results and caveats: Most expanded thyroid clonotypes (frequency above 0.001) were also detected in blood, suggesting blood repertoires may reflect thyroid immune responses. A 13 V-J signature model separated ophthalmopathy from stable hyperthyroidism, with around 91% sensitivity and 81.08% specificity in cross-validation and 80%/75% in testing. In validation, the model predicted progression to ophthalmopathy a median of approximately 6.6 months before onset, with 70% to 71% sensitivity and just under 75% specificity. Sample size was not statistically predetermined, and investigators were not blinded to group allocation.

Here the chain combines TRBV7-7 and TRBJ2-7, with TRBD1 matching 11 junction bases. This TCR derives from a woman aged 18-29 years with Graves' ophthalmopathy. The sequenced sample was blood. The encoded CDR3 is CASSHGTGGYEQYF. Read as DNA, the sequence is TGTGCTAGCAGCCACGGGACAGGGGGCTACGAGCAGTACTTC.